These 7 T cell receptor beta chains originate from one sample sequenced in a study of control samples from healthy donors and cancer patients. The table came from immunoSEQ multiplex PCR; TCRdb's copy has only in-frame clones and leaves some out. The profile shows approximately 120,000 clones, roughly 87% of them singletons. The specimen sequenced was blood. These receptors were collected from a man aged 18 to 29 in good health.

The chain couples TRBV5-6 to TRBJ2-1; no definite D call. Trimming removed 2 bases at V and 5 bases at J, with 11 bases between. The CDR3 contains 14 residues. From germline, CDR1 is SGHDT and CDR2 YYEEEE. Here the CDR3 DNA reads TGTGCCAGCAGCTTTGCTCCCAGTAACAATGAGCAGTTCTTC. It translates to CASSFAPSNNEQFF.

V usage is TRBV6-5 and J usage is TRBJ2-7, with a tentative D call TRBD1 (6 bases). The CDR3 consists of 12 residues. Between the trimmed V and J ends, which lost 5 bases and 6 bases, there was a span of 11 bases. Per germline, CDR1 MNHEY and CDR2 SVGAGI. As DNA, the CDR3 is TGTGCCAGCAGTCGGACAGCGTTCGAGCAGTACTTC. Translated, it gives CASSRTAFEQYF.

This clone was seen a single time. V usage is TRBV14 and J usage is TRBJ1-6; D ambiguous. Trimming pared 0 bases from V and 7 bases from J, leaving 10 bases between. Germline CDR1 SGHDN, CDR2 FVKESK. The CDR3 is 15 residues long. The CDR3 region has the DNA TGTGCCAGCAGCCAAGACCGACCGAGAAATTCACCCCTCCACTTT. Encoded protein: CASSQDRPRNSPLHF. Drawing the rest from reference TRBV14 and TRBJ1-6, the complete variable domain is EAGVTQFPSHSVIEKGQTVTLRCDPISGHDNLYWYRRVMGKEIKFLLHFVKESKQDESGMPNNRFLAERTGGTYSTLKVQPAELEDSGVYFCASSQDRPRNSPLHFGNGTRLTVT.

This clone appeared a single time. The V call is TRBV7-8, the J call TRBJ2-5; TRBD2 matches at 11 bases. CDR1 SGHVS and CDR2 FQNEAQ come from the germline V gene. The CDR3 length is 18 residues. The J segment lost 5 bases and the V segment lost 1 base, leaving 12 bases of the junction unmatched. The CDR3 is CASSLGLAGGSVGETQYF. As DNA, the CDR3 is TGTGCCAGCAGCTTAGGGCTAGCGGGAGGATCGGTGGGGGAGACCCAGTACTTC.

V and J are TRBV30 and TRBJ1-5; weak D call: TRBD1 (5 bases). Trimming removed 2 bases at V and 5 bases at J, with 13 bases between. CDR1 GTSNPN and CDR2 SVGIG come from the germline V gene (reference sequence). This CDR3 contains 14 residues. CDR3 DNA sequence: TGTGCCTGGAGTCGACAGTCCTTCGATCAGCCCCAGCATTTT. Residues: CAWSRQSFDQPQHF.

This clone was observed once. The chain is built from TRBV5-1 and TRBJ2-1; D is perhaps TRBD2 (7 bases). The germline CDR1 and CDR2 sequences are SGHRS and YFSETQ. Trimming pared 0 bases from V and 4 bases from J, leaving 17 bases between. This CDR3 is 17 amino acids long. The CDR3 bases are TGCGCCAGCAGCTTGGTTGGTGGCAGGGGAGGGTACAATGAGCAGTTCTTC. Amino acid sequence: CASSLVGGRGGYNEQFF.

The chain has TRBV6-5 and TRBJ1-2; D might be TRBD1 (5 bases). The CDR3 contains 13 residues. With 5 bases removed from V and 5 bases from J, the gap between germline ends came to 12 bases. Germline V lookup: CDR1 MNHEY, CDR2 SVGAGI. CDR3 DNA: TGTGCCAGCAGTCCTACAGGAACGTATGGCTACACCTTC. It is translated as CASSPTGTYGYTF.